What follows are 9 T cell receptor beta chains derived from one specimen sequenced in a study of T cell responses to AZD1222 COVID-19 vaccine. Produced via immunoSEQ multiplex PCR; TCRdb's table is partial and in-frame only. This table holds approximately 140,000 clones, approximately 88% found once. The sample consisted of peripheral blood, taken on day 0 of AZD1222 vaccination. These receptors came from an adult in good health.

V and J are TRBV5-5 and TRBJ1-3; D may be TRBD1 (5 bases). This CDR3 has 19 amino acids. Trimming stripped 1 base from V and 1 base from J, with 21 bases between. The germline V gene encodes CDR1 SGHKS and CDR2 YYEKEE (reference sequence). CDR3 region: CASSLTFQGITFSGNTIYF. In nucleotides, the CDR3 is TGTGCCAGCAGCTTGACGTTCCAGGGAATCACTTTTTCTGGAAACACCATATATTTT.

In this sample, this clone turned up a few times. V gene TRBV19 combines with J gene TRBJ2-7, with 8 positions matching TRBD1. V lost 8 bases, J lost 3 bases, and 6 bases stayed unmatched. Germline V gene sequence: CDR1 LNHDA, CDR2 SQIVND (reference sequence). This CDR3 region has 13 residues. The CDR3 nucleotides are TGTGCCAGTGGGACAGGACTACTCTACGAGCAGTACTTC. It translates to CASGTGLLYEQYF.

V and J are TRBV4-2 and TRBJ2-1, with 10 positions matching TRBD2. Germline V gene sequence: CDR1 LGHNA, CDR2 YNFKEQ. This CDR3 has 15 residues. V shed 6 bases, J shed 5 bases, and the junction held 7 bases outside the gene matches. The CDR3 region is CASSQRSGGDNEQFF. The DNA of the CDR3 is TGTGCCAGCAGTCAACGGAGCGGGGGGGACAATGAGCAGTTCTTC.

In the case of this clone: A junction end diverges from the germline sequence, so it may reflect a read error. V is TRBV10-3 and J is TRBJ2-2, with TRBD2 identical over 11 bases. The CDR3 has 15 residues. Per the germline V gene, CDR1 is ENHRY and CDR2 is SYGVKD. CDR3 in DNA: TGTGCCGTCAGGGGGGGGACTAGCGGCACCGGGGAGCTGTTTTTT. Protein: CAVRGGTSGTGELFF.

The V gene is TRBV6-6, the J gene TRBJ1-3; the D gene is possibly TRBD1 (5 bases). CDR1 is MNHNY and CDR2 is SVGAGI in the germline V gene (reference sequence). Trimming took off 4 bases at V and 0 bases at J, with 10 bases between the two ends. The CDR3 is made up of 15 amino acids. The CDR3 DNA is TGTGCCAGCAGTTCGACAGACAACTCTGGAAACACCATATATTTT. Translation: CASSSTDNSGNTIYF.

The chain uses TRBV30 and TRBJ2-2; 9 bases are shared with TRBD2. Germline V gene data show CDR1 as GTSNPN and CDR2 as SVGIG (reference sequence). J was trimmed by 6 bases and V by 2 bases; bases with no gene match: 7. The CDR3 loop spans 15 amino acids. This chain's CDR3 is CAWSSKGLASGELFF. Here the CDR3 DNA reads TGTGCCTGGAGTTCAAAAGGACTAGCGTCCGGGGAGCTGTTTTTT.

This chain links TRBV10-3 with TRBJ1-1; D is unclear. The CDR3 contains 14 residues. V dropped 5 bases and J dropped 1 base, with 11 bases sitting between them. Germline V lookup: CDR1 ENHRY, CDR2 SYGVKD. The CDR3 DNA is TGTGCCATCAGTCCCAACGGGCCGAACACTGAAGCTTTCTTT. This encodes CAISPNGPNTEAFF.

The J gene is TRBJ1-5, the V gene TRBV5-8; 7 nucleotides align to TRBD1. There are 14 residues in the CDR3. Looked up from germline, CDR1 is SGHTS and CDR2 is YDEGEE. Losses at the gene ends were 6 bases for V and 2 bases for J; bases not matched to a gene: 5. The CDR3, as DNA: TGTGCCAGCAAGTACAGGGGTGGCAATCAGCCCCAGCATTTT. Its protein is CASKYRGGNQPQHF.

V is TRBV14 and J is TRBJ1-1; tentatively, D is TRBD1 (6 bases). CDR1 is SGHDN and CDR2 is FVKESK in the germline V gene. Between the trimmed V and J ends, which lost 8 bases and 0 bases, there was a span of 13 bases. The CDR3 sequence is 14 residues long. CDR3 amino acids: CASSTDRVNTEAFF. The CDR3 nucleotides read TGTGCCAGCTCAACGGACAGAGTGAACACTGAAGCTTTCTTT.